This record covers a single T cell receptor (beta chain). This specimen belongs to a study of OX40 agonist ivuxolimab in advanced cancers. Generated by immunoSEQ multiplex PCR, the TCRdb table keeps only in-frame clones and is missing some. Found here are over 9,500 clones, approximately 70% of them singletons; the top ten hold 28%. The sequence was obtained from an adult with an advanced solid tumor such as melanoma, head and neck, liver or kidney cancer. Source: CD4+ or CD8+ T cells sorted from blood, taken in a trial of the OX40 agonist ivuxolimab.

CDR3 nucleotides: TGTGCCAGCAGGAGGGGGATCTCCTACGAGCAGTACTTC. Its translation is CASRRGISYEQYF. V is TRBV6-5 and J is TRBJ2-7; perhaps TRBD1 as D (6 bases). Per germline, CDR1 MNHEY and CDR2 SVGAGI. The CDR3 spans 13 residues. V was pared by 6 bases and J by 0 bases, with 9 bases between.